This TCR beta chain was observed in a study of blood T cell repertoires in COVID-19. Study context: Samples of COVID-19 (acute and convalescent) were obtained from the United States, Italy and Spain.

A few counts support this clone. TCRdb keeps only in-frame clones here, not all; method: immunoSEQ multiplex PCR. The sample includes tens of thousands of clones, roughly 90% seen only once; the top ten take 25% to 30%. V lost 3 bases to trimming and J lost 5 bases, with 12 bases between them. Germline loops: CDR1 KGHDR, CDR2 SFDVKD. This CDR3 contains 14 residues. The receptor was derived from a man aged 50 to 59 with active or convalescent COVID-19. The chain links TRBV24-1 to TRBJ1-2; D ambiguous. Sequences were obtained from peripheral blood. CDR3 in DNA: TGTGCCACCAGTGATGCAGGTTTGGTGTATGGCTACACCTTC. Translated: CATSDAGLVYGYTF.